Below, one T cell receptor beta chain is given with its context. The antigen remains undetermined. In the sorted-subset replicate PCRs, 200 ng DNA, around 30,000 T cell genomes, was used. In the source study's methods: Sequence data from immunoSEQ were junction-only and lacked quality scores; consequently, filtering differed. Sequencing used immunoSEQ multiplex PCR; TCRdb keeps in-frame clones, though not all of them. D and trimming come from the DNA, and the V and J calls and clone size come from that table. Seen here are 1.5 million to 2.5 million clones, roughly 94% observed once, and the top ten hold approximately 1%. This sample was included in a study of shared clonotypes between healthy human individuals. Germline loops: CDR1 SGHKS, CDR2 YYEKEE (reference sequence). Trimming left V 1 base short and J 4 bases short, with 5 bases between. This CDR3 comprises 12 residues. Study observations and caveats: The study's rarefaction showed incomplete sorted-subset sequencing despite large depth.

CD45RO-negative, CCR7-selected cells formed the naive CD8 fraction, which excluded terminally differentiated effector memory CD45RA+ cells. The chain combines TRBV5-5 with TRBJ1-2; D gene unclear. This sequence originates from a man between 18 and 35 years old in good health. Material for sequencing was naive CD8+ T cells sorted from blood. This CDR3 is CASSLLSYGYTF. The CDR3 DNA reads as TGTGCCAGCAGCTTGCTGTCCTATGGCTACACCTTC.